This TCR beta chain is from a study of early T cells in non-severe SARS-CoV-2 infection. Across the study: From unsorted whole blood, bulk RNA was sequenced, and the chains remained unpaired.

One entry per CDR3 protein, called by TCRdb with MiXCR from the 5' RACE reads. The sample lists approximately 22,000 distinct CDR3 sequences, 4.5% to 5% occurring once. J lost 2 bases, V lost 6 bases, and 5 bases had no gene match. The germline CDR1 and CDR2 sequences are MDHEN and SYDVKM. The length of the CDR3 is 15 residues. This clonotype was seen ten or more times. This receptor was obtained from an adult who was a healthcare worker with PCR-confirmed SARS-CoV-2 infection or an uninfected control (not recorded which). Sequencing input: whole blood. This chain joins TRBV28 and TRBJ2-1; 9 nucleotides match TRBD1. The CDR3 here is CASRDNRGPYNEQFF. As DNA, the CDR3 is TGTGCCAGCAGAGATAACAGGGGGCCCTACAATGAGCAGTTCTTC.